The subject of this entry is one T cell receptor (beta chain). Its antigen is undetermined. The junction departs from germline at one end; a sequencing error may be responsible. Additional DNA sequences in this sample encode the identical CDR3. A multiplex PCR was run with 60 Vbeta primers and 13 Jbeta primers. Here immunoSEQ multiplex PCR was the method, and the copy in TCRdb shows in-frame clones only, minus some. Its clone listing holds about 120,000 clones. Germline V gene sequence: CDR1 LNHDA, CDR2 SQIVND (reference sequence). The CDR3 is 11 amino acids. This record belongs to a study of cytomegalovirus exposure and HLA in healthy donors. Study information: The study's early data release held roughly 91 million unique TCRs from HLA-typed donors.

General study results and limits: There were reportedly fewer N-insertions in an Asian-associated ancestry cluster than the approximately 700-donor mean, in a later analysis. Around 18,000 TCR beta sequences were associated with HLA alleles at 0.05 false discovery rate in a later analysis.

The sequenced sample was PBMCs. The receptor was isolated from a man between 18 and 35 years old in good health and CMV-seronegative. This chain uses TRBV19 with TRBJ2-7; 9 bases fit TRBD1. CDR3 sequence reads: CATKTGGEQYF. CDR3 DNA: TGCGCCACCAAGACAGGGGGCGAGCAGTACTTC.